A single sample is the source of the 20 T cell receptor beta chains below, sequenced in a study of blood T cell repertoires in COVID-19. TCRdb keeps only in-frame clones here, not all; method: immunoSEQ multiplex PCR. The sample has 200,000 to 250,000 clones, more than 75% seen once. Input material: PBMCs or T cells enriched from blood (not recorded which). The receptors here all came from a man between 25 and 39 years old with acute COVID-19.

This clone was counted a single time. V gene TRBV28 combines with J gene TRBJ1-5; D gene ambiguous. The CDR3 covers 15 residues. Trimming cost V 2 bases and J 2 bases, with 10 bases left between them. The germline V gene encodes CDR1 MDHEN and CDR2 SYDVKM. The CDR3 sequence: CASSLGGFGNQPQHF. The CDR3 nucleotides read TGTGCCAGCAGTTTAGGAGGATTTGGCAATCAGCCCCAGCATTTT.

CDR3 sequence reads: CASSRQQGAYGYTF. The CDR3 DNA is TGTGCCAGCAGCCGGCAACAGGGGGCTTATGGCTACACCTTC. The chain employs TRBV9 and TRBJ1-2; 9 bases agree with TRBD1. This CDR3 has 14 residues. The ends lost 4 bases at V and 5 bases at J; junction bases unmatched: 6. Germline CDR1 and CDR2: SGDLS and YYNGEE.

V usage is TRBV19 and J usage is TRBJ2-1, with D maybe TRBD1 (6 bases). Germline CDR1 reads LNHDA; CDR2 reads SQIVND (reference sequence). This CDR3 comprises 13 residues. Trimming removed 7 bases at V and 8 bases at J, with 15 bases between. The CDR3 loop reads CASTETGYDEQFF. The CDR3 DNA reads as TGTGCCAGTACTGAAACAGGGTACGATGAGCAGTTCTTC.

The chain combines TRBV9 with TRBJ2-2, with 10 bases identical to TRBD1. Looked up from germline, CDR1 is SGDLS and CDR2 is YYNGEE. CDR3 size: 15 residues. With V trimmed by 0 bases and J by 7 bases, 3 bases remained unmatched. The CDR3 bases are TGTGCCAGCAGCGTAGGGACAGGGGGGATCGGGGAGCTGTTTTTT. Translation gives CASSVGTGGIGELFF.

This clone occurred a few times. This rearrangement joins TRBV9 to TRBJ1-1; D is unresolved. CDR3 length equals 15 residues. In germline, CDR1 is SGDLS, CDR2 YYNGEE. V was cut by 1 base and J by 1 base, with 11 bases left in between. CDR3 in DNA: TGTGCCAGCAGCGTACTCCCTAACGGGAACACTGAAGCTTTCTTT. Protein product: CASSVLPNGNTEAFF.

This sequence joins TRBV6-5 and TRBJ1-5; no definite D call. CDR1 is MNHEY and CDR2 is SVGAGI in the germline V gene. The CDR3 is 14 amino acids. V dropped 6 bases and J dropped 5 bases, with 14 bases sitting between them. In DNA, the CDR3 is TGTGCCAGCAGATACAGTGGAGCGGATCAGCCCCAGCATTTT. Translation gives CASRYSGADQPQHF.

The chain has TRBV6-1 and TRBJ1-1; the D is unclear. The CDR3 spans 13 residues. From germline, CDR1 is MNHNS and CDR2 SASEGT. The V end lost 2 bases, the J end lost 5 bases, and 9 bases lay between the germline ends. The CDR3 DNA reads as TGTGCCAGCAGTGAAATGGAGTGGACTGAAGCTTTCTTT. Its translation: CASSEMEWTEAFF.

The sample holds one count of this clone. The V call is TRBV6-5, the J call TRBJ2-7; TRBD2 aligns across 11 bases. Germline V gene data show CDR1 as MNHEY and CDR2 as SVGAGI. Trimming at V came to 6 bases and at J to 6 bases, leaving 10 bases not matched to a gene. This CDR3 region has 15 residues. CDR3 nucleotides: TGTGCCAGCAGCCCCACTAGCGGGGGAGGTTCCGAGCAGTACTTC. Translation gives CASSPTSGGGSEQYF.

The CDR3, as DNA: TGTGCCAGCTCACCACCAATGGGACAGGTGAACACTGAAGCTTTCTTT. This gives the protein CASSPPMGQVNTEAFF. The chain is built from TRBV18 and TRBJ1-1; 8 bases map to TRBD1. There are 16 residues in the CDR3. Germline CDR1 KGHSH, CDR2 LQKENI. The J segment lost 0 bases and the V segment lost 0 bases, leaving 3 bases of the junction unmatched.

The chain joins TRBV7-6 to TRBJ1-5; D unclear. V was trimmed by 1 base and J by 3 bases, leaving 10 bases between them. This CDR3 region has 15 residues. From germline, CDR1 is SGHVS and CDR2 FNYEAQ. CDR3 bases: TGTGCCAGCAGCTTAGATGAGGGTTTCAATCAGCCCCAGCATTTT. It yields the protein CASSLDEGFNQPQHF. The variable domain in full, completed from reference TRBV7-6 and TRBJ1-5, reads GAGVSQSPRYKVTKRGQDVALRCDPISGHVSLYWYRQALGQGPEFLTYFNYEAQQDKSGLPNDRFSAERPEGSISTLTIQRTEQRDSAMYRCASSLDEGFNQPQHFGDGTRLSIL.

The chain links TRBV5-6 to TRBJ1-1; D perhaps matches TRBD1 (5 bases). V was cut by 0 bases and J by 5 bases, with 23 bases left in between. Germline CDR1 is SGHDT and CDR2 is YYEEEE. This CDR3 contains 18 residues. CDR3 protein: CASSLATGTVSLRTEAFF. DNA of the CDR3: TGTGCCAGCAGCTTGGCCACGGGGACTGTGAGTTTAAGGACTGAAGCTTTCTTT.

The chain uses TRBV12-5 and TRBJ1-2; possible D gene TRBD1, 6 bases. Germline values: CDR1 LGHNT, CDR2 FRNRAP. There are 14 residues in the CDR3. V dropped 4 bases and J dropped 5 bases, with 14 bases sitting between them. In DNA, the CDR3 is TGTGCTAGTGGTTCGGGGGGGCTAGGATATGGCTACACCTTC. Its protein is CASGSGGLGYGYTF.

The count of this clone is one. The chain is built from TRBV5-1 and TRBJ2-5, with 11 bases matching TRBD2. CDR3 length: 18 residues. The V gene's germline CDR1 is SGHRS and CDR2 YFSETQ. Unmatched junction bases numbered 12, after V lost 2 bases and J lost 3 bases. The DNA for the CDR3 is TGCGCCAGCAGCTTACACTTTAGCGGGGGGGCCTTGGAAGAGACCCAGTACTTC. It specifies CASSLHFSGGALEETQYF.

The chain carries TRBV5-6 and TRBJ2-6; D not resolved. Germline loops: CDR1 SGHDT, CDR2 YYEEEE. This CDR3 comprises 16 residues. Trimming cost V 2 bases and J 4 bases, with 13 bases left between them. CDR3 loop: CASSLGFGSGANVLTF. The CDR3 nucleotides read TGTGCCAGCAGCTTAGGCTTCGGGTCGGGGGCCAACGTCCTGACTTTC.

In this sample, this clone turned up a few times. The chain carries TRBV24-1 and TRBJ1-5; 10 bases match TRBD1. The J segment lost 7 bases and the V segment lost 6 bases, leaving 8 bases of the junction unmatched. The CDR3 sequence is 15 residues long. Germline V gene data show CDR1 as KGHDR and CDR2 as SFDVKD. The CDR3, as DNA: TGTGCCACCAGTCCGGGACAGGGGACCGGACAGCCCCAGCATTTT. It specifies CATSPGQGTGQPQHF.

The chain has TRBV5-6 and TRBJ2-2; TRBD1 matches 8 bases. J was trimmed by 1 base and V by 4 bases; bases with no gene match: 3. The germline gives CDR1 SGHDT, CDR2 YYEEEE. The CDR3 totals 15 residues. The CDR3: CASSPGTGNTGELFF. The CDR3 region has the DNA TGTGCCAGCAGCCCTGGGACAGGGAACACCGGGGAGCTGTTTTTT.

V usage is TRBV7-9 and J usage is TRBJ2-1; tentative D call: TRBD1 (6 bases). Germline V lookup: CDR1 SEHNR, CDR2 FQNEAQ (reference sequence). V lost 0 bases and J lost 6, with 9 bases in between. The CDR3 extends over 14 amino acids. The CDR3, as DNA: TGTGCCAGCAGCTTAGCTACAGGGTCCAATGAGCAGTTCTTC. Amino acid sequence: CASSLATGSNEQFF.

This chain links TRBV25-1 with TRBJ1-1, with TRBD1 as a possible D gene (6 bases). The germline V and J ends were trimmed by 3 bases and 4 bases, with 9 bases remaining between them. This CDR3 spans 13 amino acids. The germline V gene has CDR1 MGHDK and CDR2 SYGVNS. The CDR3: CASSDLGGTEAFF. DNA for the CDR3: TGTGCCAGCAGTGATCTAGGGGGCACTGAAGCTTTCTTT.

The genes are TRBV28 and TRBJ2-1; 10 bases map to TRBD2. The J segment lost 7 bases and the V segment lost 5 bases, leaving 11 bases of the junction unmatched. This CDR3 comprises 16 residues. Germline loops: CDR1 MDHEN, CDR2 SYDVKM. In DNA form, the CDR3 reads TGTGCCAGCAGTGCCCCGGGGGCTAGCGGGGGTAATGAGCAGTTCTTC. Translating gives CASSAPGASGGNEQFF.

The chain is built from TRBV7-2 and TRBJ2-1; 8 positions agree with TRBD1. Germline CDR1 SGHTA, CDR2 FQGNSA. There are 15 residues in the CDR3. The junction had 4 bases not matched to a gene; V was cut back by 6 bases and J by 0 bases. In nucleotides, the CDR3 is TGTGCCAGCAGGAGGACAGGGCCCTCCTACAATGAGCAGTTCTTC. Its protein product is CASRRTGPSYNEQFF.